Here is one TCR beta chain with its context. This sample is drawn from a study of blood T cell repertoires in COVID-19. Study at large: There were acute and convalescent COVID-19 samples, and they came from the United States, Italy and Spain. In each case, the material was cDNA or gDNA derived from T cells, B-cell-depleted T cells, or PBMCs.

As originally analysed: The authors estimated nucleated cell counts from reference gene primer amplification. Data came from immunoSEQ multiplex PCR; TCRdb stores just in-frame clones and leaves some out. V and J calls and clone size follow that table, whereas D and trimming were derived from the DNA. The table includes under 200,000 clones, around 83% detected once. CDR3 size: 12 residues. V was clipped by 0 bases and J by 5 bases, with 5 bases between them. From germline, CDR1 is SGHVS and CDR2 FNYEAQ. The specimen sequenced was peripheral blood. The rearrangement uses TRBV7-6 and TRBJ2-7; the D is unclear. This clonotype was obtained from a man younger than 30 with acute or convalescent COVID-19. This CDR3 reads CASSLAQNEQYF. Here the CDR3 DNA reads TGTGCCAGCAGCTTAGCGCAGAACGAGCAGTACTTC. The full variable domain, in which reference TRBV7-6 and TRBJ2-7 provide the parts outside the CDR3, is GAGVSQSPRYKVTKRGQDVALRCDPISGHVSLYWYRQALGQGPEFLTYFNYEAQQDKSGLPNDRFSAERPEGSISTLTIQRTEQRDSAMYRCASSLAQNEQYFGPGTRLTVT.